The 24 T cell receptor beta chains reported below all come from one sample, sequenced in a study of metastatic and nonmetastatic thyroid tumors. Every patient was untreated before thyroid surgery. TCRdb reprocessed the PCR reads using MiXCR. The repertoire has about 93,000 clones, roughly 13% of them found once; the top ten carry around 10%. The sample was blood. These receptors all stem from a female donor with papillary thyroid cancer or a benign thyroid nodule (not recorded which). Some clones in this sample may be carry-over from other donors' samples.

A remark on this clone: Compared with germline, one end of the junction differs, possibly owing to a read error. CDR3 sequence reads: CASRPPLGEQHYGYTF. The CDR3 DNA is TGTGCCAGCAGACCCCCGTTGGGGGAACAGCACTATGGCTACACATTC. This rearrangement joins TRBV6-1 to TRBJ1-2; D is possibly TRBD1 (5 bases). In germline, CDR1 is MNHNS, CDR2 SASEGT. CDR3 size: 16 residues.

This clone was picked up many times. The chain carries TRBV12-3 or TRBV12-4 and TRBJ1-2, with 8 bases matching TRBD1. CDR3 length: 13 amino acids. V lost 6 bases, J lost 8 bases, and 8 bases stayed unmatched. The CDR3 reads CASSPGQGQGYTF. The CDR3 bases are TGTGCCAGCAGCCCCGGACAGGGCCAGGGCTACACCTTC.

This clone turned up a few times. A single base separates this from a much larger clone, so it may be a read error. CDR3 amino acids: CATGTGQRVSNQPQHF. CDR3 in DNA: TGTGCCACTGGTACGGGACAGCGGGTGAGCAATCAGCCCCAGCATTTT. The rearrangement joins TRBV10-3 to TRBJ1-5, with TRBD1 matching 7 bases. The CDR3 extends over 16 amino acids. Germline V gives CDR1 ENHRY, CDR2 SYGVKD. Trimming at V came to 10 bases and at J to 1 base, leaving 13 bases not matched to a gene.

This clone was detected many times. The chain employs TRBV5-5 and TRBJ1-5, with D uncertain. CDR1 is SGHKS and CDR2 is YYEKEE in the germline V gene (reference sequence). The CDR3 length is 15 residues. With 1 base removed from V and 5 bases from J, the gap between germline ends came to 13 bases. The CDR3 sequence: CASSLTMARHQPQHF. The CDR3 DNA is TGTGCCAGCAGCTTGACTATGGCACGGCATCAGCCCCAGCATTTT.

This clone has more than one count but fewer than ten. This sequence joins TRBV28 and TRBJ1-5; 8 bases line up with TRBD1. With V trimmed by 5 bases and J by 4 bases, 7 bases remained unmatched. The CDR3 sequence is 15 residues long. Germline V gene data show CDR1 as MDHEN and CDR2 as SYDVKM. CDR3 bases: TGTGCCAGCAGTCCCCGGACAGGGCGGAATCAGCCCCAGCATTTT. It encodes CASSPRTGRNQPQHF.

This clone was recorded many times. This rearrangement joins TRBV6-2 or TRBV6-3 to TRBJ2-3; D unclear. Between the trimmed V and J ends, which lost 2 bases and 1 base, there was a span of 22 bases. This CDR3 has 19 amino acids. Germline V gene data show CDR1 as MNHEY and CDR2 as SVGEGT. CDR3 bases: TGTGCCAGCAGTTACGCTTTTGGCGGTTCCAGATACCGCACAGATACGCAGTATTTT. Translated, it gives CASSYAFGGSRYRTDTQYF.

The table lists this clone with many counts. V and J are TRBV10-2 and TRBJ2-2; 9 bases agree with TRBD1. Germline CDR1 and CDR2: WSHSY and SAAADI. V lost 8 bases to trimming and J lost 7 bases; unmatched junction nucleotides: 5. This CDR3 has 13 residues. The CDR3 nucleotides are TGCGCCAGCCAACAGGGGGCTGTCGGGGAGCTGTTTTTT. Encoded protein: CASQQGAVGELFF.

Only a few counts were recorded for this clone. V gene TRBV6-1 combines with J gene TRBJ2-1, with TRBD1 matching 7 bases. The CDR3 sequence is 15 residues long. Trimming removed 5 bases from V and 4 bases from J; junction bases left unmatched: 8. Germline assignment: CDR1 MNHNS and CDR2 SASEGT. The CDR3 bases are TGTGCCAGCAGTCCTCAGACAGGGTCTTACAATGAGCAGTTCTTC. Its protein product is CASSPQTGSYNEQFF.

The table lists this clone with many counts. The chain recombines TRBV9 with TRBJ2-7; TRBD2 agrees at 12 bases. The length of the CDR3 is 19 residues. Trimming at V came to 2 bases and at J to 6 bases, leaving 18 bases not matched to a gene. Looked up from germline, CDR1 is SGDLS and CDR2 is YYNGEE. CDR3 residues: CASSVDLKTSGSTFSEQYF. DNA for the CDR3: TGTGCCAGCAGCGTCGACCTCAAGACTAGCGGGAGTACTTTCTCCGAGCAGTACTTC.

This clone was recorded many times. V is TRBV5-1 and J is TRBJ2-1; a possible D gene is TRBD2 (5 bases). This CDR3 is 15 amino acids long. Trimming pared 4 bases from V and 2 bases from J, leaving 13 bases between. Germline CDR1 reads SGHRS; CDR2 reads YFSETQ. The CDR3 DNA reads TGCGCCAGCAGCGAGGTGGGCGGGCCCTACAATGAGCAGTTCTTC. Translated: CASSEVGGPYNEQFF.

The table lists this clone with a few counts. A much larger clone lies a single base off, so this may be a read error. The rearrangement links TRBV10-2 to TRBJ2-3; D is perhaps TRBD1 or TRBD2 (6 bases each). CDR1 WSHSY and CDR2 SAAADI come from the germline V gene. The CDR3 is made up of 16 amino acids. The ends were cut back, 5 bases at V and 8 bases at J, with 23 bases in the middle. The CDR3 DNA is TGCGCCAGCAGTCCAGGCGGGGCGTCCGGGGGCTCTACGCAGTATTTT. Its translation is CASSPGGASGGSTQYF.

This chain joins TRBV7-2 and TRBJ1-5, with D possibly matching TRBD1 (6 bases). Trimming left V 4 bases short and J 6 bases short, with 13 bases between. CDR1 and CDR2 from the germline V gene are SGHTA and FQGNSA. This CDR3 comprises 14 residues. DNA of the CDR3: TGTGCCAGCAGCTCCCGGGGGGGCGGTCAGCCCCAGCATTTT. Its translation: CASSSRGGGQPQHF.

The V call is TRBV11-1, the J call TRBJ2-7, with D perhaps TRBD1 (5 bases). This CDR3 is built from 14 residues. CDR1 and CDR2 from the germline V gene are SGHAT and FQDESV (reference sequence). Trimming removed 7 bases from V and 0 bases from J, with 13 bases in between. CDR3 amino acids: CASTWGGGSYEQYF. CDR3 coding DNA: TGTGCCAGCACCTGGGGCGGCGGCTCCTACGAGCAGTACTTC. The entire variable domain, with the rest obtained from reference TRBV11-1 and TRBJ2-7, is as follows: EAEVAQSPRYKITEKSQAVAFWCDPISGHATLYWYRQILGQGPELLVQFQDESVVDDSQLPKDRFSAERLKGVDSTLKIQPAELGDSAMYLCASTWGGGSYEQYFGPGTRLTVT.

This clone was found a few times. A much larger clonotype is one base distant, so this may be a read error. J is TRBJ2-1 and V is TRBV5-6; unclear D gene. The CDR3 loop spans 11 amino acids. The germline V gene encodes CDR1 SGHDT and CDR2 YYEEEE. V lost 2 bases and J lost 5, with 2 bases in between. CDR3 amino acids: CASSFDNEQFF. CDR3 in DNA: TGTGCCAGCAGCTTTGACAATGAGCAGTTCTTC.

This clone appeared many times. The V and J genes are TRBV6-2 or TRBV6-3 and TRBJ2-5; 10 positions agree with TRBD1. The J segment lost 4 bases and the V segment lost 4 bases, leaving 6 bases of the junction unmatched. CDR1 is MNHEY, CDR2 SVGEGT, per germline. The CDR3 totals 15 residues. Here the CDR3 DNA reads TGTGCCAGCAGTTTCGGACAGGGGGGAGGAGAGACCCAGTACTTC. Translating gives CASSFGQGGGETQYF.

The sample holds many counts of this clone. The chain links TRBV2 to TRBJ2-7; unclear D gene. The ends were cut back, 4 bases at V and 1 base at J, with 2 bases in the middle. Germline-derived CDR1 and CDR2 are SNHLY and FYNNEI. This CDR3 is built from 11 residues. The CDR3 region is CASSGSYEQYF. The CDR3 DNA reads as TGTGCCAGCAGTGGATCCTACGAGCAGTACTTC.

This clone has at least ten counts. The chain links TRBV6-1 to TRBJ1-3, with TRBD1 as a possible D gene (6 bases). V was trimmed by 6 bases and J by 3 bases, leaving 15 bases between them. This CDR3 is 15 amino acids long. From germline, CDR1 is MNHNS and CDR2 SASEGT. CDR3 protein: CASRRQAIGGNTIYF. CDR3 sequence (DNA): TGTGCCAGCAGGCGACAGGCTATAGGTGGAAACACCATATATTTT.

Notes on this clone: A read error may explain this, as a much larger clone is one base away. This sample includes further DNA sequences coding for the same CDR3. CDR3 sequence (DNA): TGTGCCAGCTCACGCCGGGGACTCGGGGGGGATACGCAGTATTTT. Residues: CASSRRGLGGDTQYF. The V call is TRBV18, the J call TRBJ2-3, with 7 nucleotides matching TRBD2. Germline CDR1 and CDR2: KGHSH and LQKENI. Trimming cost V 4 bases and J 6 bases; bases outside gene matches: 10. The CDR3 is 15 residues long.

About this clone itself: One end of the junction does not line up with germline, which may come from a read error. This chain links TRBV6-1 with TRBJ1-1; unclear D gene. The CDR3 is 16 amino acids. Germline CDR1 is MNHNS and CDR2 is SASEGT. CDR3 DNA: TGTGCCATCAGTGTACAACCACCGGTACACGGCACTGAAGCTTTCTTT. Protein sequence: CAISVQPPVHGTEAFF.

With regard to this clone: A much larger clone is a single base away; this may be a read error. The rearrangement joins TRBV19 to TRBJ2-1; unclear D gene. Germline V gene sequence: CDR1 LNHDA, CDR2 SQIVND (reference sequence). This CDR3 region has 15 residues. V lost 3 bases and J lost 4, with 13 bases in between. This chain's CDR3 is CASSITSSYYNEQFF. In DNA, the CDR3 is TGTGCCAGTAGTATTACAAGCAGCTATTACAATGAGCAGTTCTTC.

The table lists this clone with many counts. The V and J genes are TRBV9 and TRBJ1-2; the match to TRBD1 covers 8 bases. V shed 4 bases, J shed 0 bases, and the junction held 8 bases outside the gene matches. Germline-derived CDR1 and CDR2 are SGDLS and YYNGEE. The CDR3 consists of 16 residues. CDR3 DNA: TGTGCCAGCAGCCAAACGGGGACAGGAGCTAACTATGGCTACACCTTC. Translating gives CASSQTGTGANYGYTF.

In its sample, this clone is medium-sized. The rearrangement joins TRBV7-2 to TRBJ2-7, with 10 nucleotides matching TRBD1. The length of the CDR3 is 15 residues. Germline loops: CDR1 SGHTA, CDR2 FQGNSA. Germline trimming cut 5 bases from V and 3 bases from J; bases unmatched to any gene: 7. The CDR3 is CASSVRDRGIYEQYF. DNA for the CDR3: TGTGCCAGCAGCGTCCGGGACAGGGGCATCTACGAGCAGTACTTC.

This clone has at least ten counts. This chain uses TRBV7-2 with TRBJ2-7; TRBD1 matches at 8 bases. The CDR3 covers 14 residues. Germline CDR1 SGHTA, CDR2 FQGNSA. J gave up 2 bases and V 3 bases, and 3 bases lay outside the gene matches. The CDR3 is CASSLTGATYEQYF. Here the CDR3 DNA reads TGTGCCAGCAGCTTGACAGGGGCTACCTACGAGCAGTACTTC.

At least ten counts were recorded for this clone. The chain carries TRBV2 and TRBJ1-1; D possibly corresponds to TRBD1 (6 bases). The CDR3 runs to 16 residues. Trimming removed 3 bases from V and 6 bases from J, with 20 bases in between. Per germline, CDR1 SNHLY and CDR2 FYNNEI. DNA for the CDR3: TGTGCCAGCAGTGATCAGGGAGGGGGGCTGATGGCTGAAGCTTTCTTT. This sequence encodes CASSDQGGGLMAEAFF.